Listed here are 32 T cell receptor beta chains from one sample, sequenced in a study of response to subunit inactivated influenza vaccine. TCRdb re-called the RT-PCR reads through MiXCR, storing one row per CDR3 protein. The sample contains about 700,000 distinct CDR3 sequences, approximately 13% of which appear only once. Material: PBMCs from blood, obtained roughly 2 weeks before vaccination. The receptors were sampled from a man aged 45-60 years who received an inactivated influenza vaccine.

This chain connects TRBV20-1 to TRBJ2-4, with D perhaps TRBD2 (7 bases). Trimming took 0 bases from V and 7 from J, leaving 16 bases between them. The germline V gene encodes CDR1 DFQATT and CDR2 SNEGSKA (reference sequence). This CDR3 contains 15 residues. As DNA, the CDR3 is TGCAGTGCTAGAGATTCTGCGGGGGCGAGGAACATTCAGTACTTC. This translates into CSARDSAGARNIQYF.

This clonotype was detected only a few times. The V gene is TRBV20-1, the J gene TRBJ2-5; 9 bases map to TRBD2. The CDR3 loop spans 13 amino acids. V gave up 6 bases and J gave up 5 bases; unmatched junction bases: 7. Germline CDR1 DFQATT, CDR2 SNEGSKA (reference sequence). The DNA for the CDR3 is TGCAGTGCAATACTAGCGGGCCGGGAGACCCAGTACTTC. It translates to CSAILAGRETQYF.

This clonotype was seen a few times. The chain is built from TRBV27 and TRBJ2-3, with 7 bases lining up with TRBD1. CDR1 MNHEY and CDR2 SMNVEV come from the germline V gene (reference sequence). This CDR3 has 15 amino acids. J lost 2 bases, V lost 2 bases, and 4 bases had no gene match. This CDR3 is CASSLEGTVTDTQYF. In DNA, the CDR3 is TGTGCCAGCAGTTTAGAGGGGACAGTCACAGATACGCAGTATTTT.

This clonotype was detected ten times or more. The rearrangement links TRBV9 to TRBJ2-3, with TRBD2 matching over 10 bases. The V gene's germline CDR1 is SGDLS and CDR2 YYNGEE. The CDR3 sequence is 17 residues long. Trimming at V came to 4 bases and at J to 5 bases, leaving 13 bases not matched to a gene. CDR3 DNA: TGTGCCAGCAGCTCCCGGCTAGCGGGAGTATTAGGAGATACGCAGTATTTT. Amino acid sequence: CASSSRLAGVLGDTQYF.

This clonotype was counted a few times. The rearrangement joins TRBV6-1 to TRBJ2-5; D is perhaps TRBD1 (5 bases). Trimming took off 6 bases at V and 0 bases at J, with 11 bases between the two ends. The CDR3 totals 14 residues. Germline V gene data show CDR1 as MNHNS and CDR2 as SASEGT. The CDR3 nucleotides are TGTGCCAGCAGCCCCTCAGGGAACCAAGAGACCCAGTACTTC. This translates into CASSPSGNQETQYF.

The chain employs TRBV29-1 and TRBJ2-3; a possible D gene is TRBD2 (5 bases). The CDR3 has 14 residues. Germline loops: CDR1 SQVTM, CDR2 ANQGSEA. Trimming shortened V by 3 bases and J by 4 bases, and 14 bases separated the two germline ends. CDR3 loop: CSVDQGRSPDTQYF. The CDR3 bases are TGCAGCGTTGACCAAGGGAGATCCCCAGATACGCAGTATTTT.

In this sample, this clonotype turned up many times. This chain connects TRBV4-3 to TRBJ2-3; D remains ambiguous. CDR1 LGHNA and CDR2 YSLEER come from the germline V gene. V was pared by 1 base and J by 4 bases, with 9 bases between. The CDR3 has 14 residues. This CDR3 reads CASSQGNTPDTQYF. The CDR3 nucleotides read TGCGCCAGCAGCCAAGGGAACACCCCAGATACGCAGTATTTT.

As to this clonotype: The junction departs from germline at one end; a sequencing error may be responsible. V gene TRBV5-5 combines with J gene TRBJ2-1; 9 positions match TRBD1. Germline CDR1 and CDR2: SGHKS and YYEKEE (reference sequence). The CDR3 sequence is 14 residues long. CDR3 DNA sequence: TGTGCCAGCAGCTCCCCGGGACAGGGCAGTGAGCAGGTCTTC. Amino acid sequence: CASSSPGQGSEQVF.

This clonotype was counted at least ten times. V and J are TRBV6-1 and TRBJ2-3; 7 bases are a match to TRBD1. This CDR3 spans 17 amino acids. With 2 bases clipped from V and 2 bases from J, the junction kept 10 bases outside the gene matches. Looked up from germline, CDR1 is MNHNS and CDR2 is SASEGT. The CDR3 region is CASSETRGQQLTDTQYF. The DNA for the CDR3 is TGTGCCAGCAGTGAAACGAGGGGACAGCAACTCACAGATACGCAGTATTTT.

This clonotype was found a few times. DNA for the CDR3: TGCGCCAGCAGCTTCAATGGGGGGCCACGGGAGACCCAGTACTTC. This encodes CASSFNGGPRETQYF. This rearrangement joins TRBV5-1 to TRBJ2-5, with D perhaps assigned TRBD1 or TRBD2 (6 bases each). The length of the CDR3 is 15 residues. Per the germline V gene, CDR1 is SGHRS and CDR2 is YFSETQ. Trimming removed 2 bases from V and 5 bases from J, with 16 bases in between.

Points on this clonotype: A read error may be the cause here, since a much bigger clone is one base away. This sequence joins TRBV27 and TRBJ2-7; tentatively, D is TRBD1 or TRBD2 (5 bases each). The CDR3 runs to 14 residues. Germline assignment: CDR1 MNHEY and CDR2 SMNVEV (reference sequence). The germline V and J ends were trimmed by 2 bases and 2 bases, with 10 bases remaining between them. The CDR3 nucleotides read TGTGCCAGCAGTTTAGGGGTGGGGGCCTACGAGCAGTACTTC. It codes for CASSLGVGAYEQYF.

The chain couples TRBV19 to TRBJ2-1, with 7 nucleotides matching TRBD1. Germline V gene data show CDR1 as LNHDA and CDR2 as SQIVND (reference sequence). The V gene end was trimmed by 7 bases and the J gene end by 9 bases; junction bases not matched to a gene: 6. The CDR3 extends over 12 amino acids. The CDR3 sequence is CASNTGVGEQFF. CDR3 nucleotide sequence: TGTGCCAGTAACACAGGGGTTGGTGAGCAGTTCTTC.

This chain links TRBV5-4 with TRBJ2-3; 8 bases map to TRBD2. The CDR3 contains 15 residues. Germline-derived CDR1 and CDR2 are SGHNT and YYREEE (reference sequence). J lost 6 bases, V lost 3 bases, and 9 bases had no gene match. The CDR3, as DNA: TGTGCCAGCAGCTCTCGAGCGGGAGCGGCTGATACGCAGTATTTT. It yields the protein CASSSRAGAADTQYF.

In this sample, this clonotype turned up a few times. V is TRBV11-3 and J is TRBJ2-2; D is ambiguous. Germline values: CDR1 SGHNT, CDR2 YENEEA. The CDR3 is 14 residues long. V lost 3 bases and J lost 8, with 13 bases in between. CDR3 nucleotides: TGTGCCAGCAGCTTCTCCCAGTTCTATGGGGAGCTGTTTTTT. Translation gives CASSFSQFYGELFF.

Many counts were recorded for this clonotype. The chain combines TRBV5-1 with TRBJ2-1; D is ambiguous. Germline loops: CDR1 SGHRS, CDR2 YFSETQ. Trimming pared 2 bases from V and 7 bases from J, leaving 16 bases between. CDR3 size: 15 residues. CDR3 DNA: TGCGCCAGCAGCTTTAGGGCGGATCCGCGGAATGAGCAGTTCTTC. Translation: CASSFRADPRNEQFF.

The chain carries TRBV5-1 and TRBJ2-5; D not certain. Per germline, CDR1 SGHRS and CDR2 YFSETQ. V was shortened by 1 base and J by 1 base, with 8 bases between the two germline ends. This CDR3 contains 14 residues. This chain's CDR3 is CASSLNSFQETQYF. CDR3 in DNA: TGCGCCAGCAGCTTGAACTCCTTCCAAGAGACCCAGTACTTC.

The genes are TRBV29-1 and TRBJ2-1; D is possibly TRBD1 (6 bases). The CDR3 extends over 11 amino acids. Per germline, CDR1 SQVTM and CDR2 ANQGSEA. V lost 7 bases and J 5 bases, leaving 9 bases between the germline ends. The CDR3 here is CSGRQDNEQFF. The CDR3 nucleotides read TGCAGCGGAAGACAGGACAATGAGCAGTTCTTC.

This clonotype was observed a handful of times. This chain links TRBV5-1 with TRBJ2-2; 9 bases line up with TRBD2. V trimming: 7 bases; J trimming: 3 bases; junction bases outside the gene matches: 7. This CDR3 is built from 15 residues. Per the germline V gene, CDR1 is SGHRS and CDR2 is YFSETQ. CDR3 nucleotide sequence: TGCGCCAGCGCCATTAGCGGGGGCCACACCGGGGAGCTGTTTTTT. Its translation: CASAISGGHTGELFF.

CDR3 region: CASSLGGTAHNEQFF. The CDR3 nucleotides are TGCGCCAGCAGCTTGGGTGGGACGGCACACAATGAGCAGTTCTTC. This chain links TRBV5-1 with TRBJ2-1, with D perhaps matching TRBD1 or TRBD2 (5 bases each). The germline CDR1 and CDR2 sequences are SGHRS and YFSETQ. V shed 0 bases and J shed 5 bases, with 12 bases lying between them. CDR3 length: 15 amino acids.

V gene TRBV12-3 or TRBV12-4 combines with J gene TRBJ1-3; D uncertain. The CDR3 has 12 amino acids. Trimming left V 8 bases short and J 4 bases short, with 9 bases between. CDR3 in amino acids: CASGDRGNTIYF. The CDR3 coding sequence is TGTGCCAGCGGGGATCGGGGAAACACCATATATTTT.

CDR3 loop: CASSYSRTPGTDTQYF. DNA for the CDR3: TGTGCCAGCAGTTACTCACGGACTCCTGGCACAGATACGCAGTATTTT. The rearrangement links TRBV6-5 to TRBJ2-3; TRBD2 is a possible D gene (5 bases). Looked up from germline, CDR1 is MNHEY and CDR2 is SVGAGI. CDR3 length: 16 amino acids. With 0 bases removed from V and 1 base from J, the gap between germline ends came to 11 bases.

The chain employs TRBV20-1 and TRBJ2-5; D is undetermined. The germline V gene has CDR1 DFQATT and CDR2 SNEGSKA (reference sequence). This CDR3 has 13 amino acids. Trimming removed 5 bases at V and 6 bases at J, with 16 bases between. The DNA of the CDR3 is TGCAGTGCTCCCGGCTTTGGTAGCCAGACCCAGTACTTC. This gives the protein CSAPGFGSQTQYF.

The chain joins TRBV7-2 to TRBJ1-2, with no clear D. CDR3 length equals 14 residues. V was pared by 1 base and J by 4 bases, with 10 bases between. Germline-derived CDR1 and CDR2 are SGHTA and FQGNSA. CDR3 protein: CASSLDWPAYGYTF. The CDR3 DNA reads TGTGCCAGCAGCTTAGACTGGCCTGCCTATGGCTACACCTTC.

V gene TRBV3-1 combines with J gene TRBJ2-1; 8 nucleotides line up with TRBD2. The CDR3 has 15 amino acids. The V gene end was trimmed by 5 bases and the J gene end by 7 bases; junction bases not matched to a gene: 10. Germline assignment: CDR1 LGHDT and CDR2 YNNKEL (reference sequence). The CDR3 nucleotides are TGTGCCAGCAGCTTCCGGGGGGGCTCGGATAATGAGCAGTTCTTC. It specifies CASSFRGGSDNEQFF.

This clonotype has just a few counts. This sequence joins TRBV6-1 and TRBJ2-7; TRBD1 might be the D (6 bases). This CDR3 has 14 residues. Germline V gene sequence: CDR1 MNHNS, CDR2 SASEGT. Trimming left V 6 bases short and J 2 bases short, with 14 bases between. The CDR3 loop is CASRPATGTYEQYF. The CDR3 DNA reads TGTGCCAGCAGGCCTGCAACAGGGACCTACGAGCAGTACTTC.

Only a few counts were recorded for this clonotype. The CDR3 DNA reads TGTGCCAGCAGTTTATCCTGGACAGGCCCCATGAACACTGAAGCTTTCTTT. As protein: CASSLSWTGPMNTEAFF. The rearrangement links TRBV12-3 or TRBV12-4 to TRBJ1-1; 7 nucleotides align to TRBD1. The CDR3 has 17 residues. Trimming at V came to 2 bases and at J to 0 bases, leaving 9 bases not matched to a gene.

V usage is TRBV5-1 and J usage is TRBJ1-1; tentatively, D is TRBD1 (5 bases). This CDR3 is 15 amino acids long. V was shortened by 4 bases and J by 6 bases, with 19 bases between the two germline ends. Germline lookup yields CDR1 SGHRS and CDR2 YFSETQ. The CDR3 here is CASSLGFEGLSEAFF. CDR3 coding DNA: TGCGCCAGCAGCCTCGGGTTCGAGGGGCTTTCTGAAGCTTTCTTT.

This clonotype was observed many times. The J gene is TRBJ2-5, the V gene TRBV29-1; D not resolved. The CDR3 covers 10 residues. Germline loops: CDR1 SQVTM, CDR2 ANQGSEA. V was clipped by 2 bases and J by 5 bases, with 3 bases between them. The CDR3 here is CSVERETQYF. Written as DNA, the CDR3 is TGCAGCGTTGAAAGGGAGACCCAGTACTTC.

This clonotype was found a few times. The rearrangement uses TRBV28 and TRBJ2-1, with D perhaps given as TRBD1 or TRBD2 (5 bases each). Per the germline V gene, CDR1 is MDHEN and CDR2 is SYDVKM. The CDR3 extends over 17 amino acids. V was shortened by 4 bases and J by 8 bases, with 24 bases between the two germline ends. In DNA form, the CDR3 reads TGTGCCAGCAGTTCGGGACCGGAGTATACCGGATTCGATGAGCAGTTCTTC. This sequence encodes CASSSGPEYTGFDEQFF.

This clonotype occurred a few times. V gene TRBV10-2 combines with J gene TRBJ2-3; D is unresolved. Trimming removed 8 bases from V and 4 bases from J, with 7 bases in between. Germline V gives CDR1 WSHSY, CDR2 SAAADI. The CDR3 length is 11 residues. The CDR3 coding sequence is TGCGCCAGCCGACACTCAGATACGCAGTATTTT. Residues: CASRHSDTQYF.

The sample holds one count of this clonotype. A clone one base away is much larger, so this may be a read error. The rearrangement uses TRBV3-1 and TRBJ2-1, with D possibly being TRBD2 (6 bases). This CDR3 has 16 residues. V lost 4 bases to trimming and J lost 2 bases, with 15 bases between them. Germline V gene sequence: CDR1 LGHDT, CDR2 YNNKEL (reference sequence). Here the CDR3 DNA reads TGTGCCAGCAGCCTCGTTACTAGCTGGCCCTACAATGAGCAGTTCTTC. This encodes CASSLVTSWPYNEQFF.

This clonotype was observed a handful of times. The genes are TRBV7-6 and TRBJ2-1; 10 bases align to TRBD2. The ends lost 1 base at V and 7 bases at J; junction bases unmatched: 16. The CDR3 is 19 residues long. Germline V gene data show CDR1 as SGHVS and CDR2 as FNYEAQ. The CDR3 sequence is CASSLGSRRTSGNRNEQFF. DNA of the CDR3: TGTGCCAGCAGCTTAGGGTCCCGCCGAACTAGCGGGAATCGGAATGAGCAGTTCTTC.